Reported below is one T cell receptor (beta chain). CDR1 is SGHDT, CDR2 YYEEEE, per germline. The V and J ends lost 2 bases and 10 bases, in that order; junction bases with no gene match: 3. CDR3 size: 14 residues. These data originate in a study of blood T cells in healthy people across ages. Sample-barcoded 5' priming and a J-beta primer mix drove a second PCR of about 7 to 11 cycles. MiXCR, run by TCRdb on the 5' RACE reads, gives a single entry per CDR3 protein. The table has 250,000 to 300,000 distinct CDR3 sequences, roughly 26% seen once; the top ten hold 29%. The sequenced sample consisted of blood. This receptor was obtained from a woman in her seventies in good health. V usage is TRBV5-6 and J usage is TRBJ1-6; TRBD1 agrees at 10 bases. CDR3 in amino acids: CASSFRDRGSPLHF. For the CDR3, the DNA is TGTGCCAGCAGCTTCCGGGACAGGGGATCACCCCTCCACTTT.